A single TCR beta chain is shown here with its context. There is no known antigen for this receptor. Base quality data are lacking; no much larger clone is found one base away. The library came from 5' RACE. Sequenced using an Illumina HiSeq 2500. A second PCR of roughly 7 to 11 cycles was performed with a sample-barcoded 5' primer and a J-beta primer mix. Each TCR beta cDNA molecule received a unique molecular identifier from a template-switch 5' adaptor carrying 12 random nucleotides. At least 2.5 million CDR3-containing paired-end reads were obtained from each sample. The Mint cDNA synthesis kit, primed by a TRBC-specific oligonucleotide, was used to synthesize first-strand cDNA from all RNA. Following uracil-DNA glycosylase treatment, all cDNA underwent a first 18-cycle PCR with the universal primers M1SS and BC2_uni_R. In the authors' own workflow: For normalization, 1 million high-quality reads, each with a distinct molecular identifier, were randomly selected from each sample. Instead of being binned into consensus sequences, reads with shared molecular identifiers were discarded. MiTCR, with a Q25 quality threshold and the strictest error-elimination algorithm, was used for CDR3 identification, clonotype clustering and error correction. A nonparametric unseen species model using Euler transformation provided a lower-bound estimate of total TCR beta diversity. The raw public reads went through TCRdb reprocessing: fastp at Q25, MiXCR clone calling, in-frame beta chains kept. Each CDR3 protein appears once, grouped with its most common genes and DNA. TCRdb's processing, not the authors', yielded these V and J calls. This sample gives hundreds of thousands of distinct CDR3 sequences in total; approximately 48% of them show up just once. Around 18% of the sample is taken by the ten largest.

This sample was included in a study of blood T cells in healthy people across ages (dated by TCRdb to the mid-2010s). As for the study more broadly: In model experiments, template switching captured about one uniquely barcoded TCR beta cDNA molecule for every two T cells. To track age-related changes in TCR beta repertoire diversity, the study relied on deep sequencing normalized with unique cDNA molecular identifiers. Donors were grouped into four age groups: young (average roughly 15 years), middle-aged (around 39), aged (approximately 67) and long-lived (less than 85). To avoid experimental bias, donors of different ages were spread randomly across the sequencing lanes. Two additional independent replicas of 1 million unique cDNA reads from the same blood draw were analyzed for two donors (one aged 18 to 29 and one aged 80 or older).

Donors were a few dozen systemically healthy Caucasian individuals from Russia aged roughly 6 to 90 years. Ten milliliters of peripheral blood were drawn from each donor into EDTA-treated Vacutainer tubes. Ficoll-Paque density-gradient centrifugation was used to isolate PBMCs, with at least 6 million obtained per sample. Total RNA was extracted from PBMCs with Trizol reagent, with at least 5.5 micrograms obtained per sample. For every donor, flow cytometry on a PBMC aliquot measured the percentage of naive CD45RAhigh/CD27high T cells. Study-wide conclusions, independent of this receptor: Donor CMV infection status was unknown, potentially confounding age-related changes in expanded clonotypes. As age increased, observed TCR beta diversity per million T cells dropped in a roughly linear way, and a significant reduction was already evident by age 40. Bulk unsorted PBMC profiling prevented conclusive comparison of naive and antigen-experienced compartments. The percentage of naive T cells measured by flow cytometry correlated strongly with observed TCR beta diversity. Compared with the aged group, more naive CD4+ T cells, fewer expanded clones and increased TCR diversity were shown by the long-lived group, suggesting age selection. Estimates of total diversity based on one million sequenced T cells were regarded as lower bounds and as underestimates.

The origin of this receptor is a man aged 55 to 69 in good health. The material sequenced was blood.

The CDR3 reads as follows: CASSTDRMGNIQYF. In nucleotides, the sequence is TGTGCCAGCAGCACCGACAGGATGGGAAACATTCAGTACTTC. The sequence joins TRBV14 to TRBJ2-4; a weak D assignment points to TRBD1 (6 bases agree). The germline V gene yields SGHDN for CDR1 and FVKESK for CDR2. From cysteine to phenylalanine, the CDR3 is 14 amino acids long. CDR3 DNA only is kept here, 42 bases in frame from base 1. V and J are truncated by 5 bases and 6 bases respectively, leaving an intervening sequence of 14 bases.